This T cell receptor (beta chain) was sequenced during a study of shared clonotypes between healthy human individuals. As defined, naive CD8 cells were CD45RO-negative and positively selected for CCR7, with terminally differentiated effector memory CD45RA+ cells excluded. Free of recent acute infections or vaccinations, the donors were healthy HIV-negative adults. In the case of this clone: The antigen remains unidentified.

The V gene's germline CDR1 is MNHNS and CDR2 SASEGT. J gave up 5 bases and V 5 bases, and 2 bases lay outside the gene matches. This CDR3 comprises 14 residues. Study observations and caveats: In general, naive subsets displayed greater estimated richness than memory subsets did.

The data were produced by immunoSEQ multiplex PCR, yet TCRdb's version contains in-frame clones alone and is incomplete. The repertoire holds about 2 million clones, with around 96% as singletons. The source is a man in his late teens or twenties in good health. Material: naive CD8+ T cells sorted from blood. The gene calls are TRBV6-1 and TRBJ2-7; 14 nucleotides line up with TRBD2. Here the CDR3 reads CASSPGLAGDEQYF. CDR3 DNA sequence: TGTGCCAGCAGTCCGGGACTAGCGGGAGACGAGCAGTACTTC.